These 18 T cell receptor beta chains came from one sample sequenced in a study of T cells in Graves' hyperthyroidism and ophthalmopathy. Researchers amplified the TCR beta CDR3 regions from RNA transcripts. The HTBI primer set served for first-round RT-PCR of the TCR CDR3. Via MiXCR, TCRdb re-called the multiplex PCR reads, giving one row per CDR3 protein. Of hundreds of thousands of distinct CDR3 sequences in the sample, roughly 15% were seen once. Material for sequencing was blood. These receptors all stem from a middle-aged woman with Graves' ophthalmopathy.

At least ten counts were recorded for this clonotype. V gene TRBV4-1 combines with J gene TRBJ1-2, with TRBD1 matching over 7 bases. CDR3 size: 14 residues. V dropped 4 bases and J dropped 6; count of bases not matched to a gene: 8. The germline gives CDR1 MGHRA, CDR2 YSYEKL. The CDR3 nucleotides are TGCGCCAGCAGCCCGTCCGACAGGGAAAATGGCTACACCTTC. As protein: CASSPSDRENGYTF.

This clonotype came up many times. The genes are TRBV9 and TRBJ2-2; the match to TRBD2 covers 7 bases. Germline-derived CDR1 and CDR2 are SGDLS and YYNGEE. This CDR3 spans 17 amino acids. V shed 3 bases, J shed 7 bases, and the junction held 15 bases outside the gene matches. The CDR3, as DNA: TGTGCCAGCAGCGACCTTTGGCCAGCGGGGTTCGTCGGGGAGCTGTTTTTT. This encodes CASSDLWPAGFVGELFF.

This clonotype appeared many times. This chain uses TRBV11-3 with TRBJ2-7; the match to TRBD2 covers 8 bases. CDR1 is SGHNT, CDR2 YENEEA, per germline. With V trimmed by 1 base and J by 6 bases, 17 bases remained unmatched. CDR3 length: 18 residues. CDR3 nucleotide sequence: TGTGCCAGCAGCTTAGGGGCCCAAGCGGGAGTCGTTCGGGGCGAGCAGTACTTC. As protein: CASSLGAQAGVVRGEQYF.

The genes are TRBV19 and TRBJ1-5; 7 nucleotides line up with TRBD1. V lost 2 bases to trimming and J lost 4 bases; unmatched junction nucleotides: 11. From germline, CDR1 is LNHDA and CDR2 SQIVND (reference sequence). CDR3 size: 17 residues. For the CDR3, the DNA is TGTGCCAGTAGTATACCCCCCCCACAGGGGATGAATCAGCCCCAGCATTTT. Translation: CASSIPPPQGMNQPQHF.

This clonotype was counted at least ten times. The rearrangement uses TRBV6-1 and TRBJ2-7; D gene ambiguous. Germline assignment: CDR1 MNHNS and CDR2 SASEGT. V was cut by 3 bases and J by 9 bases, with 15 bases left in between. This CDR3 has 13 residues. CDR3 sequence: CASSDRAPQTQYF. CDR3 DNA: TGTGCCAGCAGTGACCGGGCCCCCCAGACGCAGTACTTC.

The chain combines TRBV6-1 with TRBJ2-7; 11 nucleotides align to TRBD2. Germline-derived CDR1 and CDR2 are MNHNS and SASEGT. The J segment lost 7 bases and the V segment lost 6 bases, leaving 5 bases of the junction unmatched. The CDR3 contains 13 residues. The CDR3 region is CASRLTSGSEQYF. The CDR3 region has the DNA TGTGCCAGCAGACTAACTAGCGGGAGTGAGCAGTACTTC.

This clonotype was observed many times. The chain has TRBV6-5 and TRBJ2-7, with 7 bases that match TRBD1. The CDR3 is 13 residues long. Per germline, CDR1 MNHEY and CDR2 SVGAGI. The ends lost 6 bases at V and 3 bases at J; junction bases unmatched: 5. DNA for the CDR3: TGTGCCAGCAGACCTGGACAGGTCTACGAGCAGTACTTC. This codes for CASRPGQVYEQYF.

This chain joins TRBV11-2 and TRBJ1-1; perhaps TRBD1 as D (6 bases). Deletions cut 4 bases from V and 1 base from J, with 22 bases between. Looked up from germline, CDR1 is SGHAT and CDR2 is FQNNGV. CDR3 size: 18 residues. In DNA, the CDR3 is TGTGCCAGCAGCTCCGACAGGACGTGGTCTCCCCAGAACACTGAAGCTTTCTTT. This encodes CASSSDRTWSPQNTEAFF. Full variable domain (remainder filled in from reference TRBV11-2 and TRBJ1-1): EAGVAQSPRYKIIEKRQSVAFWCNPISGHATLYWYQQILGQGPKLLIQFQNNGVVDDSQLPKDRFSAERLKGVDSTLKIQPAKLEDSAVYLCASSSDRTWSPQNTEAFFGQGTRLTVV.

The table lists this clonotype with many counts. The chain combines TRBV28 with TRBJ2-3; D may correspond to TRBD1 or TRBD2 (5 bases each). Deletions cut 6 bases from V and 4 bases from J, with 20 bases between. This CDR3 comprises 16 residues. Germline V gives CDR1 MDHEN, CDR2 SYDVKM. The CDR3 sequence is CASRNSGPGTPDTQYF. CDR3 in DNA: TGTGCCAGCAGGAATTCGGGACCAGGGACCCCAGATACGCAGTATTTT.

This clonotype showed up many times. DNA for the CDR3: TGTGCCAGCAGAAAAGGTCCCGACAGTGACACCGGGGAGCTGTTTTTT. The encoded protein is CASRKGPDSDTGELFF. This chain joins TRBV12-3 or TRBV12-4 and TRBJ2-2; the D gene is possibly TRBD1 (5 bases). The CDR3 contains 16 residues. The V end lost 6 bases, the J end lost 3 bases, and 17 bases lay between the germline ends.

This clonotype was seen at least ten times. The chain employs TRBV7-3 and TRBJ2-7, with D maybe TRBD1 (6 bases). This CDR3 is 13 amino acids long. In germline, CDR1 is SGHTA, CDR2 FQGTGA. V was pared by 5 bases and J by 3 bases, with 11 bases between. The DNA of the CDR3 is TGTGCCAGCAGCCCGAAGGACAGCTACGAGCAGTACTTC. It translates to CASSPKDSYEQYF.

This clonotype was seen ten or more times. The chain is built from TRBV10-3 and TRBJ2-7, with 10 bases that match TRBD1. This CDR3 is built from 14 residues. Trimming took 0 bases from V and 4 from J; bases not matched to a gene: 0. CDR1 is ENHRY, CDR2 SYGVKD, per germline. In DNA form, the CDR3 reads TGTGCCATCAGTGAGTCGGGACAGGGGTACGAGCAGTACTTC. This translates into CAISESGQGYEQYF.

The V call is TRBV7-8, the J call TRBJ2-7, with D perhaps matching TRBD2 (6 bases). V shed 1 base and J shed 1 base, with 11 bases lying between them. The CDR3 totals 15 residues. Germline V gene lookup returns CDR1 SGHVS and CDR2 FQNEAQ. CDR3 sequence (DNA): TGTGCCAGCAGCTTAGTAGGAGGGAGGTCCTACGAGCAGTACTTC. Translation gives CASSLVGGRSYEQYF.

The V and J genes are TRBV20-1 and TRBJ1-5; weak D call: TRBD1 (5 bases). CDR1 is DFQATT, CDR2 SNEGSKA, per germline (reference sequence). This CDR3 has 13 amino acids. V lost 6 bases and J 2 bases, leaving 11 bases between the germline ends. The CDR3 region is CSAGGKGNQPQHF. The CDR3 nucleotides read TGCAGTGCCGGGGGTAAAGGCAATCAGCCCCAGCATTTT.

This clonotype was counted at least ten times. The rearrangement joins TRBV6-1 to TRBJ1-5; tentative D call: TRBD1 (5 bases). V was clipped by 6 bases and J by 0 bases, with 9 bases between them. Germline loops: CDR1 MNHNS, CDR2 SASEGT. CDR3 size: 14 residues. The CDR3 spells CASSRTYSNQPQHF. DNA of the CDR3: TGTGCCAGCAGCCGGACATATAGCAATCAGCCCCAGCATTTT.

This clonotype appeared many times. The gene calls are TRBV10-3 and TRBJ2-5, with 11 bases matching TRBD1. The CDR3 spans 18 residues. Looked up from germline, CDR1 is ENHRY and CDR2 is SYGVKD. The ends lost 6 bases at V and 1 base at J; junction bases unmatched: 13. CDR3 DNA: TGTGCCATCAGCCCCACTCGCCCGGGACAGGGGGTCCAAGAGACCCAGTACTTC. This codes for CAISPTRPGQGVQETQYF.

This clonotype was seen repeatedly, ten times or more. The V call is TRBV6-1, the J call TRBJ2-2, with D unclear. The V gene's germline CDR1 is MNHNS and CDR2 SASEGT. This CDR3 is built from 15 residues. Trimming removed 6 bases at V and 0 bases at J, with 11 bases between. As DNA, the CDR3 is TGTGCCAGCAGCCTGACACCTACGAACACCGGGGAGCTGTTTTTT. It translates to CASSLTPTNTGELFF.

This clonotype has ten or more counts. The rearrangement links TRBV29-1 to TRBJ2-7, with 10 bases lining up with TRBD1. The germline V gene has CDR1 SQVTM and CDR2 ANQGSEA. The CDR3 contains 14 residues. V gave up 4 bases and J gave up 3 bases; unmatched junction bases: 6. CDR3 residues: CSVGNRDRGYEQYF. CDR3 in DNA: TGCAGCGTTGGGAACCGGGACAGGGGCTACGAGCAGTACTTC.